The clone carrying this TCR beta chain showed up many times. One entry per CDR3 protein results from TCRdb running MiXCR on the RACE reads. The table shows approximately 80,000 distinct CDR3 sequences, with over 6% occurring only once. The source of the sample is a study of human T cells and chemical hapten exposure. Stated time point: patch test 1, 2 weeks after DPC sensitization. As to treatment: therapeutic diphenylcyclopropenone sensitization with weekly scalp DPC. The input for sequencing was whole blood, taken in connection with sensitization to the hapten diphenylcyclopropenone (DPC). The source is a woman aged 30 to 39 with alopecia areata. Some clones in this sample may be carry-over from other donors' samples.

The DNA for the CDR3 is TGCGCCAGCAGCGTGCCTAAGGGGCTCGCAGATACGCAGTATTTT. It codes for CASSVPKGLADTQYF. J is TRBJ2-3 and V is TRBV5-1, with D possibly matching TRBD1 (5 bases). The ends were cut back, 4 bases at V and 4 bases at J, with 16 bases in the middle. In germline, CDR1 is SGHRS, CDR2 YFSETQ. The length of the CDR3 is 15 residues.